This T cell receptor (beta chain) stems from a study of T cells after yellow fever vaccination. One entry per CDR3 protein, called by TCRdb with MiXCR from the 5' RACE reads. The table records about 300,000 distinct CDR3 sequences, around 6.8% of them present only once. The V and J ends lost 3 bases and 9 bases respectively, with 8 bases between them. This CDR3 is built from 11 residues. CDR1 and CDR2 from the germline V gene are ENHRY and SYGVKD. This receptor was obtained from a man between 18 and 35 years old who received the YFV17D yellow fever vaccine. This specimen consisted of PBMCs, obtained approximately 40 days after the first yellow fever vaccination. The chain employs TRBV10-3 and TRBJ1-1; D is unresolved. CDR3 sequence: CAISDELQAFF. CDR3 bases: TGTGCCATCAGTGACGAACTCCAAGCTTTCTTT.